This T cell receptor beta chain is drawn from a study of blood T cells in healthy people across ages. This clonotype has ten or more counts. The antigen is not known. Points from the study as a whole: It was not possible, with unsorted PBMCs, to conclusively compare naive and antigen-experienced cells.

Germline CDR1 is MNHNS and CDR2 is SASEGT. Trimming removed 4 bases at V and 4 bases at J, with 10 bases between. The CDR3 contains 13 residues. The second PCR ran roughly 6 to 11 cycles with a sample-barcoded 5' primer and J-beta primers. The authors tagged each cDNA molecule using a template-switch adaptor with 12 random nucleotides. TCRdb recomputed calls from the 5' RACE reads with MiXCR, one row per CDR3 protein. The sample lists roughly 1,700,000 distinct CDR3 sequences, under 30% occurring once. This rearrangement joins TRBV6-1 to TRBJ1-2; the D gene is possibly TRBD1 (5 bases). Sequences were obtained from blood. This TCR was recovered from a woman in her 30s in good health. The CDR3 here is CASSGRGLYGYTF. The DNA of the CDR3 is TGTGCCAGCAGTGGACGGGGCCTCTATGGCTACACCTTC.